The 7 T cell receptor beta chains presented below share a single source sample, sequenced in a study of STAT3 mutations in large granular lymphocyte leukemia. Study results and caveats: Every T-cell large granular lymphocyte leukemia patient had at least one immunodominant TCR beta clonotype.

The antigens of these receptors remain unknown. This table comes from immunoSEQ multiplex PCR, and its TCRdb copy is limited to in-frame clones, with some not included. The data hold about 20,000 clones, with over 80% observed a single time. The sample consisted of peripheral blood mononuclear cells. These receptors were taken from a man aged 60 to 69 with T-cell large granular lymphocyte leukemia. Some clones in this sample may be carry-over from other donors' samples.

The chain combines TRBV5-4 with TRBJ2-2; D remains ambiguous. Germline CDR1 is SGHNT and CDR2 is YYREEE (reference sequence). The CDR3 consists of 15 residues. Trimming shortened V by 0 bases and J by 1 base, and 7 bases separated the two germline ends. The CDR3 spells CASSLGQRNTGELFF. The CDR3 nucleotides read TGTGCCAGCAGCTTGGGTCAGCGGAACACCGGGGAGCTGTTTTTT.

V usage is TRBV9 and J usage is TRBJ2-2, with unresolved D. Germline CDR1 and CDR2: SGDLS and YYNGEE. Trimming left V 0 bases short and J 7 bases short, with 10 bases between. This CDR3 is built from 14 residues. The CDR3 DNA reads as TGTGCCAGCAGCGTAGAGATCCGAAGCGGGGAGCTGTTTTTT. It translates to CASSVEIRSGELFF.

The chain has TRBV6-1 and TRBJ2-7, with a weak D call TRBD2 (6 bases). This CDR3 comprises 16 residues. Germline V lookup: CDR1 MNHNS, CDR2 SASEGT. Trimming pared 0 bases from V and 0 bases from J, leaving 12 bases between. The CDR3 protein is CASSEARGDGSYEQYF. CDR3 bases: TGTGCCAGCAGTGAAGCGCGGGGAGACGGCTCCTACGAGCAGTACTTC.

The sample holds one count of this clone. The rearrangement joins TRBV11-2 to TRBJ2-7; D remains unclear. V lost 5 bases and J 2 bases, leaving 10 bases between the germline ends. Germline V CDR1 and CDR2: SGHAT, FQNNGV. The CDR3 is made up of 13 amino acids. CDR3 in amino acids: CASSRLGTYEQYF. For the CDR3, the DNA is TGTGCCAGCAGCCGGCTGGGAACCTACGAGCAGTACTTC.

The V call is TRBV18, the J call TRBJ2-7; D unresolved. The V gene's germline CDR1 is KGHSH and CDR2 LQKENI. Trimming left V 3 bases short and J 3 bases short, with 12 bases between. CDR3 length equals 14 residues. The CDR3 nucleotides are TGTGCCAGCTCACCGCCAGGCCAGAACTACGAGCAGTACTTC. This sequence encodes CASSPPGQNYEQYF.

In DNA, the CDR3 is TGTGCCAGCAGCAGGGGCACCTACGAGCAGTACTTC. Amino acids: CASSRGTYEQYF. V gene TRBV27 combines with J gene TRBJ2-7, with a weak D call TRBD1 (6 bases). The V end was cut by 6 bases, the J end by 2 bases, with 8 bases between. Germline CDR1 and CDR2: MNHEY and SMNVEV (reference sequence). This CDR3 comprises 12 residues.

This chain uses TRBV9 with TRBJ1-1; D not certain. V was shortened by 2 bases and J by 3 bases, with 11 bases between the two germline ends. The CDR3 length is 14 residues. Per germline, CDR1 SGDLS and CDR2 YYNGEE. The CDR3 DNA sequence: TGTGCCAGCAGCGTTTCATCGGCCGACACTGAAGCTTTCTTT. This codes for CASSVSSADTEAFF.